This T cell receptor (beta chain) was found in a study of molecular identifiers for immune sequencing clone quantification. For bulk TCR libraries, previously described methods and listed TCR primers were used. TCRdb recomputed calls from the PCR reads with MiXCR, one row per CDR3 protein. The sample includes over 550,000 distinct CDR3 sequences, roughly 25% seen only once; the top ten take around 0.78%. Whole-study findings and limits: In naive cells, clones above 20 RNA copies held under 1% of molecules, whereas in effector cells they held over 99%.

A word on this clonotype: Its antigen is still unknown. A junction end diverges from the germline sequence, so it may reflect a read error.

The CDR3 sequence is 13 residues long. The germline V gene encodes CDR1 MNHEY and CDR2 SVGEGT. Naive CD8 T cells were picked out by sorting for CD8+CD4-CCR7+CD45RA+. This TCR was recovered from a human donor in good health. Some libraries in this study had Jurkat cell RNA spiked in. Sequenced sample: naive CD8+ T cells from blood, with Jurkat cell RNA spiked in. Subset defined: FACS-sorted CD8+CD4-CCR7+CD45RA+ naive T cells. This rearrangement joins TRBV6-2 or TRBV6-3 to TRBJ1-1; D gene uncertain. The CDR3 nucleotides read TGTGCCGGCAGTTACGGCGGGAGCACTGAAGCTTTCTTT. Translated: CAGSYGGSTEAFF.